A single sample gave rise to the 23 T cell receptor beta chains below, sequenced in a study of blood T cell repertoires in COVID-19. The assay was immunoSEQ multiplex PCR, and TCRdb's table has in-frame clones only and misses some. This table has under 300,000 clones, around 90% appearing once. The sample was PBMCs or T cells enriched from blood (not recorded which). The receptors shown here come from a woman aged 40 to 50 with acute COVID-19.

The gene calls are TRBV28 and TRBJ1-5; 8 bases map to TRBD1. The V and J ends lost 3 bases and 4 bases, in that order; junction bases with no gene match: 5. CDR3 length: 15 residues. Germline lookup yields CDR1 MDHEN and CDR2 SYDVKM. The CDR3 reads CASSLQGANNQPQHF. The CDR3 region has the DNA TGTGCCAGCAGTTTGCAGGGGGCGAATAATCAGCCCCAGCATTTT.

The chain carries TRBV2 and TRBJ2-3; unclear D gene. Germline lookup yields CDR1 SNHLY and CDR2 FYNNEI. This CDR3 contains 11 residues. V gave up 4 bases and J gave up 6 bases, with 5 bases separating them. The CDR3: CASSVSDTQYF. The CDR3 DNA is TGTGCCAGCAGTGTAAGCGATACGCAGTATTTT.

The chain combines TRBV2 with TRBJ1-4; TRBD1 matches at 8 bases. In germline, CDR1 is SNHLY, CDR2 FYNNEI. This CDR3 comprises 14 residues. V trimming: 6 bases; J trimming: 3 bases; junction bases outside the gene matches: 3. The CDR3 sequence is CASRTGVANEKLFF. The CDR3 DNA reads TGTGCCAGCAGGACAGGGGTTGCTAATGAAAAACTGTTTTTT. Full variable domain (outside the CDR3, taken from reference TRBV2 and TRBJ1-4): EPEVTQTPSHQVTQMGQEVILRCVPISNHLYFYWYRQILGQKVEFLVSFYNNEISEKSEIFDDQFSVERPDGSNFTLKIRSTKLEDSAMYFCASRTGVANEKLFFGSGTQLSVL.

V is TRBV2 and J is TRBJ1-5; D perhaps matches TRBD1 (6 bases). This CDR3 is built from 14 residues. Trimming took 8 bases from V and 9 from J, leaving 20 bases between them. Germline CDR1 SNHLY, CDR2 FYNNEI. CDR3 loop: CASPVGQRGRPQHF. In nucleotides, the CDR3 is TGTGCCAGCCCGGTCGGACAGCGCGGTCGGCCCCAGCATTTT.

The chain couples TRBV7-2 to TRBJ2-5; the match to TRBD2 covers 9 bases. Germline CDR1 and CDR2: SGHTA and FQGNSA. Losses at the gene ends were 4 bases for V and 3 bases for J; bases not matched to a gene: 9. The length of the CDR3 is 16 residues. Here the CDR3 DNA reads TGTGCCAGCAGCTCATTACCGGGACTAGCAAAAGAGACCCAGTACTTC. Its translation is CASSSLPGLAKETQYF.

The chain joins TRBV28 to TRBJ1-1, with 8 bases that match TRBD1. The CDR3 sequence is 15 residues long. Germline V gives CDR1 MDHEN, CDR2 SYDVKM. The V segment lost 4 bases and the J segment 1 base; nucleotides outside the gene matches: 5. The CDR3: CASSSAQGGNTEAFF. CDR3 bases: TGTGCCAGCAGTTCCGCACAGGGGGGGAACACTGAAGCTTTCTTT.

The V gene is TRBV20-1, the J gene TRBJ1-1, with TRBD1 matching 11 bases. Trimming cost V 3 bases and J 10 bases; bases outside gene matches: 7. Germline V gives CDR1 DFQATT, CDR2 SNEGSKA (reference sequence). CDR3 length: 13 residues. CDR3 in DNA: TGCAGTGCTAGTGGACAGGGGGCGTTGGGAGCTTTCTTT. Translated: CSASGQGALGAFF.

V usage is TRBV9 and J usage is TRBJ1-1; D remains ambiguous. Per germline, CDR1 SGDLS and CDR2 YYNGEE. Deletions cut 0 bases from V and 3 bases from J, with 12 bases between. This CDR3 has 15 amino acids. The CDR3 loop is CASSVGPGSYTEAFF. The CDR3 region has the DNA TGTGCCAGCAGCGTAGGGCCGGGGTCGTACACTGAAGCTTTCTTT. Full variable domain (remainder filled in from reference TRBV9 and TRBJ1-1): DSGVTQTPKHLITATGQRVTLRCSPRSGDLSVYWYQQSLDQGLQFLIQYYNGEERAKGNILERFSAQQFPDLHSELNLSSLELGDSALYFCASSVGPGSYTEAFFGQGTRLTVV.

The V gene is TRBV11-3, the J gene TRBJ1-1; unclear D gene. Germline assignment: CDR1 SGHNT and CDR2 YENEEA. V was pared by 1 base and J by 6 bases, with 12 bases between. This CDR3 region has 14 residues. The CDR3 DNA is TGTGCCAGCAGCTTAGGTGTTAGCGGGGCTGAAGCTTTCTTT. Its protein is CASSLGVSGAEAFF.

The chain has TRBV2 and TRBJ2-1; TRBD2 aligns across 12 bases. In germline, CDR1 is SNHLY, CDR2 FYNNEI. This CDR3 is 16 amino acids long. The J segment lost 2 bases and the V segment lost 6 bases, leaving 5 bases of the junction unmatched. The CDR3 spells CASRDSSGRAYNEQFF. The CDR3 nucleotides read TGTGCCAGCAGGGACTCTAGCGGGAGGGCCTACAATGAGCAGTTCTTC.

Remarks on this clone: A junction boundary mismatches the germline segment, possibly from a read error. The V gene is TRBV28, the J gene TRBJ1-2; 9 bases fit TRBD1. CDR3 length: 13 amino acids. Germline loops: CDR1 MDHEN, CDR2 SYDVKM. The CDR3 loop reads CASSTGQGRTLHF. Here the CDR3 DNA reads TGTGCCAGCAGCACGGGACAGGGCCGTACACTTCACTTC.

The chain carries TRBV7-9 and TRBJ1-3; D is ambiguous. Trimming removed 6 bases from V and 0 bases from J, with 18 bases in between. This CDR3 comprises 17 residues. Looked up from germline, CDR1 is SEHNR and CDR2 is FQNEAQ (reference sequence). CDR3 sequence (DNA): TGTGCCAGCAGAGCCCTTCCCGGTGAAAGCTCTGGAAACACCATATATTTT. This gives the protein CASRALPGESSGNTIYF. Looking up the rest from reference TRBV7-9 and TRBJ1-3 gives the full variable domain: DTGVSQNPRHKITKRGQNVTFRCDPISEHNRLYWYRQTLGQGPEFLTYFQNEAQLEKSRLLSDRFSAERPKGSFSTLEIQRTEQGDSAMYLCASRALPGESSGNTIYFGEGSWLTVV.

The V and J genes are TRBV3-1 (or the pseudogene TRBV3-2) and TRBJ2-1; 8 bases are a match to TRBD2. CDR3 length: 15 amino acids. Germline trimming cut 0 bases from V and 8 bases from J; bases unmatched to any gene: 6. The V gene's germline CDR1 is LGHDT and CDR2 YNNKEL (reference sequence). Here the CDR3 reads CASSQEGLDIYEQFF. DNA of the CDR3: TGTGCCAGCAGCCAAGAGGGACTAGATATCTATGAGCAGTTCTTC.

The J gene is TRBJ2-7, the V gene TRBV2, with TRBD2 matching 7 bases. Trimming cost V 3 bases and J 0 bases; bases outside gene matches: 5. The CDR3 consists of 15 residues. Germline lookup yields CDR1 SNHLY and CDR2 FYNNEI. Written as DNA, the CDR3 is TGTGCCAGCAGTGAGGGGACTACCTTCTCCTACGAGCAGTACTTC. Amino acid sequence: CASSEGTTFSYEQYF.

V and J are TRBV19 and TRBJ1-1, with D maybe TRBD1 (5 bases). The CDR3 covers 15 residues. Looked up from germline, CDR1 is LNHDA and CDR2 is SQIVND (reference sequence). V was cut by 0 bases and J by 5 bases, with 13 bases left in between. The CDR3 region is CASSIDRFRGTEAFF. The CDR3 DNA sequence: TGTGCCAGTAGTATAGATCGGTTCCGGGGGACTGAAGCTTTCTTT.

This clone came up once. The CDR3 here is CASSLTENYGYTF. The CDR3 DNA reads as TGTGCCAGCAGTCTGACAGAGAACTATGGCTACACCTTC. V is TRBV2 and J is TRBJ1-2, with D perhaps TRBD1 (5 bases). The germline V gene has CDR1 SNHLY and CDR2 FYNNEI. V was trimmed by 5 bases and J by 2 bases, leaving 9 bases between them. This CDR3 is 13 amino acids long.

The rearrangement uses TRBV9 and TRBJ2-2; tentative D call: TRBD2 (5 bases). Germline assignment: CDR1 SGDLS and CDR2 YYNGEE. Trimming removed 5 bases from V and 3 bases from J, with 8 bases in between. This CDR3 spans 13 amino acids. CDR3 in amino acids: CASRAGHTGELFF. CDR3 DNA: TGTGCCAGCAGGGCGGGCCACACCGGGGAGCTGTTTTTT.

This chain uses TRBV19 with TRBJ1-5, with 7 bases fitting TRBD1. V lost 7 bases and J lost 3; bases outside the gene matches: 6. The CDR3 has 14 amino acids. The V gene's germline CDR1 is LNHDA and CDR2 SQIVND (reference sequence). The DNA for the CDR3 is TGTGCCAGTAATTCGGACAGGTTCAATCAGCCCCAGCATTTT. Its translation: CASNSDRFNQPQHF.

The V call is TRBV4-1, the J call TRBJ2-2; 7 bases are a match to TRBD2. The V gene end was trimmed by 6 bases and the J gene end by 1 base; junction bases not matched to a gene: 11. This CDR3 is 17 amino acids long. The germline V gene encodes CDR1 MGHRA and CDR2 YSYEKL. The DNA for the CDR3 is TGCGCCAGCAGACACGAAACCCCGGGGGGGAACACCGGGGAGCTGTTTTTT. Amino acid sequence: CASRHETPGGNTGELFF.

This clone has just a few counts. The identical CDR3 is also encoded by other nucleotide sequences in the sample. CDR3 amino acids: CASSQVGLAGADTQYF. Written as DNA, the CDR3 is TGCGCCAGCAGCCAAGTAGGACTAGCGGGAGCAGATACGCAGTATTTT. The rearrangement uses TRBV4-1 and TRBJ2-3, with 13 bases identical to TRBD2. CDR1 is MGHRA and CDR2 is YSYEKL in the germline V gene. CDR3 length equals 16 residues. V shed 1 base and J 4 bases; nucleotides not matched to a gene: 2.

This clone was seen only once. The gene calls are TRBV29-1 and TRBJ2-1; 9 bases are a match to TRBD1. V gave up 5 bases and J gave up 12 bases; unmatched junction bases: 17. CDR3 length equals 15 residues. The V gene's germline CDR1 is SQVTM and CDR2 ANQGSEA. The CDR3 loop is CSVWNPGQGLSGQFF. DNA for the CDR3: TGCAGCGTTTGGAATCCGGGACAGGGACTATCCGGGCAGTTCTTC.

This rearrangement joins TRBV5-1 to TRBJ1-1; TRBD1 aligns across 7 bases. V was clipped by 4 bases and J by 4 bases; unmatched bases: 4. Germline lookup yields CDR1 SGHRS and CDR2 YFSETQ. The CDR3 loop spans 13 amino acids. In DNA form, the CDR3 reads TGCGCCAGCAGCATAGACAGGGCCACTGAAGCTTTCTTT. The encoded protein is CASSIDRATEAFF.

This rearrangement joins TRBV18 to TRBJ2-1; 11 bases fit TRBD2. Germline-derived CDR1 and CDR2 are KGHSH and LQKENI. This CDR3 spans 18 amino acids. V shed 2 bases and J 0 bases; nucleotides not matched to a gene: 6. The DNA for the CDR3 is TGTGCCAGCTCACCAAATAGCGGGGGGGCGAGCTCCTACAATGAGCAGTTCTTC. It yields the protein CASSPNSGGASSYNEQFF.